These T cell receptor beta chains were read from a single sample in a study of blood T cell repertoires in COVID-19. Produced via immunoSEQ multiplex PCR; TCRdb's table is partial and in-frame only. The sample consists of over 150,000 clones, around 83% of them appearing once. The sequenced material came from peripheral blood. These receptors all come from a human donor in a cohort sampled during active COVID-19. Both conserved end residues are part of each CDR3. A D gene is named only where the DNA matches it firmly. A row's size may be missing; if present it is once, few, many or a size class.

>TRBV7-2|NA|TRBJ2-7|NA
TGTGCCAGCAGCTTAGTGCTAGGAGGCCCCGAGCAGTACTTC
CASSLVLGGPEQYF
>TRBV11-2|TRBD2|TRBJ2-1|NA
TGTGCCAGCAGCTTGGGACTAGCGGGAGTCAATGAGCAGTTCTTC
CASSLGLAGVNEQFF
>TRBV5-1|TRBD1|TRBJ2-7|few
TGCGCCAGCAGCTTGCCAGGGGGCTACGAGCAGTACTTC
CASSLPGGYEQYF
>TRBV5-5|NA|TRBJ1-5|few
TGTGCCAGCAGCTTGACAGATTATCAGCCCCAGCATTTT
CASSLTDYQPQHF
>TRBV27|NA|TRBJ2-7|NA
TGTGCCAGCAGATCCCTCACAGGGCGGGACGAGCAGTACTTC
CASRSLTGRDEQYF
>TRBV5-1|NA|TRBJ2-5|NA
TGCGCCAGCAGCTTGGACGTAGGGGAACCCCAAGAGACCCAGTACTTC
CASSLDVGEPQETQYF
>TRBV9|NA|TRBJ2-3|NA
TGTGCCAGCAGCGTAGCAGCAGGACTCTACACAGATACGCAGTATTTT
CASSVAAGLYTDTQYF
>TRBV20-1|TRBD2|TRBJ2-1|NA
TGCAGTGCTAGTGACCCTAGCGGGAGTTACAATGAGCAGTTCTTC
CSASDPSGSYNEQFF
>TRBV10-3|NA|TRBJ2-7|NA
TGTGCCATCAGCGAGAGACAGTACGAGCAGTACTTC
CAISERQYEQYF
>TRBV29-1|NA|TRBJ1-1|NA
TGCAGCGTTGGCCCGGGGAAAGCTTTCTTT
CSVGPGKAFF